Presented here are 18 T cell receptor beta chains from one specimen sequenced in a study of blood T cell repertoires in COVID-19. Profiling relied on immunoSEQ multiplex PCR, and the TCRdb table lists in-frame clones only, not all of them. Of about 130,000 clones listed, around 81% are singletons. Sequenced: peripheral blood. Receptors were obtained from a man between 25 and 39 years old with COVID-19, enrolled during active disease.

The gene calls are TRBV27 and TRBJ2-5, with TRBD2 matching 10 bases. J gave up 5 bases and V 7 bases, and 13 bases lay outside the gene matches. The CDR3 runs 16 residues. Germline CDR1 and CDR2: MNHEY and SMNVEV (reference sequence). CDR3 residues: CASNALGLAPAETQYF. CDR3 DNA: TGTGCCAGCAACGCCTTGGGACTAGCGCCGGCGGAGACCCAGTACTTC.

The chain links TRBV29-1 to TRBJ2-5, with TRBD2 matching 15 bases. Per germline, CDR1 SQVTM and CDR2 ANQGSEA. V dropped 7 bases and J dropped 2; count of bases not matched to a gene: 14. The CDR3 length is 18 residues. CDR3 in DNA: TGCAGCGCCCCCAAGGGACTAGCGGGGGGTACCGTTCAAGAGACCCAGTACTTC. The encoded protein is CSAPKGLAGGTVQETQYF.

This CDR3 reads CASGGTASYEQYF. The CDR3 DNA sequence: TGTGCCAGTGGTGGGACAGCTTCCTACGAGCAGTACTTC. V usage is TRBV19 and J usage is TRBJ2-7, with 7 bases lining up with TRBD1. CDR3 size: 13 residues. The germline CDR1 and CDR2 sequences are LNHDA and SQIVND (reference sequence). The ends lost 8 bases at V and 1 base at J; junction bases unmatched: 5.

This clone was seen only once. The chain recombines TRBV5-5 with TRBJ2-7; D unresolved. The germline V gene encodes CDR1 SGHKS and CDR2 YYEKEE (reference sequence). Trimming took off 1 base at V and 1 base at J, with 12 bases between the two ends. This CDR3 has 15 amino acids. The CDR3 sequence: CASSLIDLGSYEQYF. In nucleotides, the CDR3 is TGTGCCAGCAGCTTGATAGACCTAGGATCCTACGAGCAGTACTTC.

The rearrangement links TRBV9 to TRBJ2-2, with 13 bases fitting TRBD2. V shed 1 base and J 4 bases; nucleotides not matched to a gene: 7. Germline V gives CDR1 SGDLS, CDR2 YYNGEE. The CDR3 totals 18 residues. The CDR3 is CASSVTSGRAYGTGELFF. The CDR3 bases are TGTGCCAGCAGCGTAACTAGCGGGAGGGCATACGGCACCGGGGAGCTGTTTTTT. The complete variable domain, with remaining parts taken from reference TRBV9 and TRBJ2-2, reads DSGVTQTPKHLITATGQRVTLRCSPRSGDLSVYWYQQSLDQGLQFLIQYYNGEERAKGNILERFSAQQFPDLHSELNLSSLELGDSALYFCASSVTSGRAYGTGELFFGEGSRLTVL.

This clone has more than one count but fewer than ten. The chain has TRBV18 and TRBJ2-1, with TRBD2 matching over 9 bases. This CDR3 is 15 amino acids long. Germline V gene sequence: CDR1 KGHSH, CDR2 LQKENI. Trimming at V came to 1 base and at J to 7 bases, leaving 5 bases not matched to a gene. CDR3 in amino acids: CASSPQAGGENEQFF. CDR3 nucleotide sequence: TGTGCCAGCTCACCACAAGCGGGAGGAGAAAATGAGCAGTTCTTC.

The chain carries TRBV11-2 and TRBJ2-1, with 8 positions matching TRBD2. This CDR3 has 17 amino acids. The J segment lost 9 bases and the V segment lost 5 bases, leaving 18 bases of the junction unmatched. The V gene's germline CDR1 is SGHAT and CDR2 FQNNGV. As DNA, the CDR3 is TGTGCCAGCAGCCTCCCCGGGGTCGCGGGGGGCTCCATTGAGCAGTTCTTC. Protein: CASSLPGVAGGSIEQFF.

The rearrangement uses TRBV10-3 and TRBJ1-1; the match to TRBD1 covers 7 bases. V shed 11 bases and J 3 bases; nucleotides not matched to a gene: 9. The CDR3 extends over 13 amino acids. Germline V gene sequence: CDR1 ENHRY, CDR2 SYGVKD. CDR3 region: CASYRGWDTEAFF. DNA of the CDR3: TGTGCCTCCTACAGGGGTTGGGACACTGAAGCTTTCTTT.

This clone was counted a few times. At the DNA level, this CDR3 is encoded by other sequences in the same sample as well. The chain links TRBV27 to TRBJ1-5; perhaps TRBD1 as D (5 bases). CDR1 is MNHEY, CDR2 SMNVEV, per germline (reference sequence). The ends were cut back, 8 bases at V and 4 bases at J, with 12 bases in the middle. This CDR3 region has 13 residues. The CDR3 region has the DNA TGTGCCAGCGGAGGGACGGGGAATCAGCCCCAGCATTTT. Translation: CASGGTGNQPQHF.

The gene calls are TRBV7-9 and TRBJ1-2; D is ambiguous. The length of the CDR3 is 12 residues. Germline V gene data show CDR1 as SEHNR and CDR2 as FQNEAQ (reference sequence). Trimming cost V 5 bases and J 4 bases, with 8 bases left between them. CDR3 DNA: TGTGCCAGCAGCCCGCAGGCCTATGGCTACACCTTC. It codes for CASSPQAYGYTF.

This rearrangement joins TRBV5-1 to TRBJ2-3, with TRBD2 matching over 8 bases. V shed 3 bases and J 5 bases; nucleotides not matched to a gene: 8. The CDR3 is made up of 15 amino acids. Germline V lookup: CDR1 SGHRS, CDR2 YFSETQ. The chain's CDR3 is CASSSEERELDTQYF. The CDR3, as DNA: TGCGCCAGCAGCTCCGAGGAGCGGGAGTTAGATACGCAGTATTTT. The full variable domain, with the rest looked up from reference TRBV5-1 and TRBJ2-3, is KAGVTQTPRYLIKTRGQQVTLSCSPISGHRSVSWYQQTPGQGLQFLFEYFSETQRNKGNFPGRFSGRQFSNSRSEMNVSTLELGDSALYLCASSSEERELDTQYFGPGTRLTVL.

This clone was detected only once. The rearrangement uses TRBV2 and TRBJ2-7; possible D gene TRBD2, 6 bases. Germline CDR1 is SNHLY and CDR2 is FYNNEI. Trimming shortened V by 4 bases and J by 6 bases, and 16 bases separated the two germline ends. This CDR3 region has 14 residues. This chain's CDR3 is CASSAAGHRSEQYF. CDR3 coding DNA: TGTGCCAGCAGTGCGGCGGGGCACCGGAGCGAGCAGTACTTC.

The rearrangement joins TRBV9 to TRBJ1-6; no clear D gene. Trimming stripped 0 bases from V and 3 bases from J, with 10 bases between. The CDR3 totals 16 residues. From germline, CDR1 is SGDLS and CDR2 YYNGEE. The CDR3 DNA is TGTGCCAGCAGCGTAGGCGGGCAGGACTATAATTCACCCCTCCACTTT. This sequence encodes CASSVGGQDYNSPLHF.

The chain combines TRBV9 with TRBJ2-3; D remains unclear. The germline gives CDR1 SGDLS, CDR2 YYNGEE. Trimming took 0 bases from V and 2 from J, leaving 7 bases between them. The CDR3 consists of 14 residues. The CDR3: CASSVVGYTDTQYF. The CDR3 DNA follows: TGTGCCAGCAGCGTAGTCGGGTACACAGATACGCAGTATTTT. The full variable domain, with the rest looked up from reference TRBV9 and TRBJ2-3, is DSGVTQTPKHLITATGQRVTLRCSPRSGDLSVYWYQQSLDQGLQFLIQYYNGEERAKGNILERFSAQQFPDLHSELNLSSLELGDSALYFCASSVVGYTDTQYFGPGTRLTVL.

The chain joins TRBV24-1 to TRBJ2-1; 9 nucleotides match TRBD1. V was clipped by 5 bases and J by 7 bases; unmatched bases: 11. From germline, CDR1 is KGHDR and CDR2 SFDVKD. The CDR3 covers 16 residues. CDR3 sequence (DNA): TGTGCCACCAGTGCCGTAGGACAGGGGTCTCCAAATGAGCAGTTCTTC. Its protein is CATSAVGQGSPNEQFF.

The chain has TRBV6-2 or TRBV6-3 and TRBJ2-1; TRBD2 agrees at 9 bases. The germline CDR1 and CDR2 sequences are MNHEY and SVGEGT. CDR3 length equals 16 residues. Trimming at V came to 0 bases and at J to 8 bases, leaving 8 bases not matched to a gene. The CDR3 bases are TGTGCCAGCAGTTACTCGAGTGCTAGCGGGACGGATGAGCAGTTCTTC. Translating gives CASSYSSASGTDEQFF.

The chain carries TRBV7-2 and TRBJ2-7; D perhaps matches TRBD1 (5 bases). The CDR3 length is 13 residues. V was clipped by 0 bases and J by 6 bases, with 9 bases between them. Germline V gene sequence: CDR1 SGHTA, CDR2 FQGNSA. In DNA form, the CDR3 reads TGTGCCAGCAGCTTAGCGCCTGGGGCCGAGCAGTACTTC. Translated, it gives CASSLAPGAEQYF.

This clone was picked up a small number of times. The chain links TRBV7-9 to TRBJ2-5, with 9 bases fitting TRBD1. The CDR3 loop spans 18 amino acids. The germline V gene has CDR1 SEHNR and CDR2 FQNEAQ (reference sequence). V was clipped by 0 bases and J by 4 bases; unmatched bases: 12. CDR3 region: CASSLAFGDRERGETQYF. In DNA form, the CDR3 reads TGTGCCAGCAGCTTAGCGTTCGGGGACAGGGAAAGGGGAGAGACCCAGTACTTC.